A selection of T cell receptor beta chains follows, all from one sample in a study of blood T cell repertoires in COVID-19. Using immunoSEQ multiplex PCR, the repertoire was profiled, and TCRdb retains in-frame clones only, with some absent. The sample has some 450,000 clones, roughly 90% seen once. The sequencing input was peripheral blood. The receptors stem from a young man with COVID-19, enrolled during active disease. Each CDR3 is given with its conserved first and last residue. The order of the fields is clone size, J gene, D gene, V gene, CDR3 DNA, CDR3 protein. A D gene is named only where the DNA matches it firmly. Only part of the rows carry a size: once, few, many, or a class if the clone is expanded.

abundance: -; j_gene: TRBJ2-2; d_gene: TRBD2; v_gene: TRBV10-2; CDR3nt: TGCGCCAGCAGCGGGGACTACCTCGCGAACACCGGGGAGCTGTTTTTT; CDR3aa: CASSGDYLANTGELFF
abundance: -; j_gene: TRBJ2-3; d_gene: TRBD2; v_gene: TRBV7-9; CDR3nt: TGTGCCAGCAGCCAGGGACTAGCTCAAGAGATACCCCTCACAGATACGCAGTATTTT; CDR3aa: CASSQGLAQEIPLTDTQYF
abundance: -; j_gene: TRBJ2-5; d_gene: -; v_gene: TRBV7-9; CDR3nt: TGTGCCAGCAGCTTAGCGGCCCAAGAGACCCAGTACTTC; CDR3aa: CASSLAAQETQYF
abundance: -; j_gene: TRBJ2-7; d_gene: -; v_gene: TRBV5-4; CDR3nt: TGTGCCAGCAGCTTGGCGGACAGCTCCTACGAGCAGTACTTC; CDR3aa: CASSLADSSYEQYF
abundance: -; j_gene: TRBJ2-1; d_gene: -; v_gene: TRBV7-2; CDR3nt: TGTGCCAGCAGCTTAGAAGAGGCGGGCGGGTTGGATGAGCAGTTCTTC; CDR3aa: CASSLEEAGGLDEQFF
abundance: -; j_gene: TRBJ2-2; d_gene: -; v_gene: TRBV20-1; CDR3nt: TGCAGTGCCAGTAGAGGCGCCGGGGAGCTGTTTTTT; CDR3aa: CSASRGAGELFF
abundance: -; j_gene: TRBJ2-2; d_gene: -; v_gene: TRBV18; CDR3nt: TGTGCCAGCTCATCCCTCGACACCGGGGAGCTGTTTTTT; CDR3aa: CASSSLDTGELFF
abundance: -; j_gene: TRBJ1-1; d_gene: TRBD1; v_gene: TRBV5-1; CDR3nt: TGCGCCAGCAGCCCGGACAGGGGGCGCACTGAAGCTTTCTTT; CDR3aa: CASSPDRGRTEAFF
abundance: -; j_gene: TRBJ2-1; d_gene: -; v_gene: TRBV5-6; CDR3nt: TGTGCCAGCAGCTTGGTCCAGCGCAATGAGCAGTTCTTC; CDR3aa: CASSLVQRNEQFF
abundance: -; j_gene: TRBJ2-7; d_gene: -; v_gene: TRBV23-1; CDR3nt: TGCGCCAGCAGTCAATCGTTAGGGGCCCGCCCTAGAAAGCAGTACTTC; CDR3aa: CASSQSLGARPRKQYF
abundance: -; j_gene: TRBJ1-5; d_gene: -; v_gene: TRBV19; CDR3nt: TGTGCCAGTACCTCGACAGGTGACCGACAGCCCCAGCATTTT; CDR3aa: CASTSTGDRQPQHF
abundance: -; j_gene: TRBJ2-1; d_gene: -; v_gene: TRBV18; CDR3nt: TGTGCCAGCTCACCCCGGAGGAATGAGCAGTTCTTC; CDR3aa: CASSPRRNEQFF
abundance: few; j_gene: TRBJ2-5; d_gene: TRBD1; v_gene: TRBV14; CDR3nt: TGTGCCAGCAGCCAAGTTTGGGACAGGGGGCTCTCAGGTGTCGGAGGGACCCAGTACTTC; CDR3aa: CASSQVWDRGLSGVGGTQYF
abundance: -; j_gene: TRBJ2-1; d_gene: -; v_gene: TRBV11-2; CDR3nt: TGTGCCAGCAGCCGCGGGACGTCGAATGAGCAGTTCTTC; CDR3aa: CASSRGTSNEQFF
abundance: once; j_gene: TRBJ1-2; d_gene: -; v_gene: TRBV15; CDR3nt: TGTGCCACCAGCAGAGAATTAGGCGGGGGAGGCTACACCTTC; CDR3aa: CATSRELGGGGYTF
abundance: -; j_gene: TRBJ2-1; d_gene: -; v_gene: TRBV7-9; CDR3nt: TGTGCCAGCAGCACAATTCCCGGGGGATCCTACAATGAGCAGTTCTTC; CDR3aa: CASSTIPGGSYNEQFF
abundance: once; j_gene: TRBJ2-1; d_gene: TRBD2; v_gene: TRBV6-1; CDR3nt: TGTGCCAGCAGTGAAGAGGATATAGCGGGACTCGCCTATAACTACAATGAGCAGTTCTTC; CDR3aa: CASSEEDIAGLAYNYNEQFF
abundance: -; j_gene: TRBJ2-2; d_gene: TRBD2; v_gene: TRBV29-1; CDR3nt: TGCAGCGTTGGGACGGGGGGGCGTACCGGGGAGCTGTTTTTT; CDR3aa: CSVGTGGRTGELFF
abundance: once; j_gene: TRBJ2-1; d_gene: TRBD2; v_gene: TRBV7-2; CDR3nt: TGTGCCAGCAGCTCAAGCGGGGGGTTCTACAATGAGCAGTTCTTC; CDR3aa: CASSSSGGFYNEQFF
abundance: once; j_gene: TRBJ2-5; d_gene: -; v_gene: TRBV30; CDR3nt: TGTGCCTGGAGTTCGGGACTCCAAGAGACCCAGTACTTC; CDR3aa: CAWSSGLQETQYF
abundance: -; j_gene: TRBJ2-1; d_gene: TRBD2; v_gene: TRBV7-8; CDR3nt: TGTGCCAGCGACAAGGGACTAGCGTACAATGAGCAGTTCTTC; CDR3aa: CASDKGLAYNEQFF
abundance: -; j_gene: TRBJ2-5; d_gene: TRBD1; v_gene: TRBV5-1; CDR3nt: TGCGCCAGCAGCTTACAGGGGGCGTTGGACCAGACCCAGTACTTC; CDR3aa: CASSLQGALDQTQYF
abundance: -; j_gene: TRBJ1-5; d_gene: -; v_gene: TRBV27; CDR3nt: TGTGCCAGCAGTTTGAGGAGGGATAGCAATCAGCCCCAGCATTTT; CDR3aa: CASSLRRDSNQPQHF
abundance: -; j_gene: TRBJ2-7; d_gene: TRBD1; v_gene: TRBV5-4; CDR3nt: TGTGCCAGCAGCTTGGGGACAGGGCCCAACTACGAGCAGTACTTC; CDR3aa: CASSLGTGPNYEQYF
abundance: -; j_gene: TRBJ2-7; d_gene: TRBD1; v_gene: TRBV3-1/TRBV3-2; CDR3nt: TGTGCCAGCAGCCAAGATGCGGGACAGGGCTGGAACGAGCAGTACTTC; CDR3aa: CASSQDAGQGWNEQYF
abundance: few; j_gene: TRBJ2-7; d_gene: TRBD1; v_gene: TRBV7-7; CDR3nt: TGTGCCAGCAGCTCCCGGACAGGGCGCCCTTACGAGCAGTACTTC; CDR3aa: CASSSRTGRPYEQYF
abundance: -; j_gene: TRBJ2-1; d_gene: -; v_gene: TRBV6-6; CDR3nt: TGTGCCAGCAGACCAACCAAAAGGACAGCCAATGAGCAGTTCTTC; CDR3aa: CASRPTKRTANEQFF
abundance: -; j_gene: TRBJ2-3; d_gene: -; v_gene: TRBV6-6; CDR3nt: TGTGCCAGCAGATCTTCAGGGGTTCAGGATACGCAGTATTTT; CDR3aa: CASRSSGVQDTQYF
abundance: -; j_gene: TRBJ2-7; d_gene: -; v_gene: TRBV5-1; CDR3nt: TGCGCCAGCAGCTTGGTACAAGGGGTGGAGCAGTACTTC; CDR3aa: CASSLVQGVEQYF
abundance: -; j_gene: TRBJ2-7; d_gene: -; v_gene: TRBV6-5; CDR3nt: TGTGCCAGCAGTCATACCGCCGGGGACTCCTACGAGCAGTACTTC; CDR3aa: CASSHTAGDSYEQYF
abundance: -; j_gene: TRBJ2-1; d_gene: TRBD2; v_gene: TRBV6-7; CDR3nt: TGTGCCAGCAGTCACGGACTAGCCTGTAATGAGCAGTTCTTC; CDR3aa: CASSHGLACNEQFF
abundance: -; j_gene: TRBJ2-1; d_gene: TRBD2; v_gene: TRBV27; CDR3nt: TGTGCCAGCAGTTTGGGGACTAGCGGGAGAGCTGAGCAGTTCTTC; CDR3aa: CASSLGTSGRAEQFF
abundance: -; j_gene: TRBJ2-7; d_gene: -; v_gene: TRBV11-2; CDR3nt: TGTGCCAGCAGCTTAGTACAGGGCGTCTACGAGCAGTACTTC; CDR3aa: CASSLVQGVYEQYF
abundance: -; j_gene: TRBJ2-3; d_gene: TRBD2; v_gene: TRBV15; CDR3nt: TGTGCCACCAGCAGAGATCTTCCTAGCGGGAGTTTCACAGATACGCAGTATTTT; CDR3aa: CATSRDLPSGSFTDTQYF
abundance: -; j_gene: TRBJ2-6; d_gene: -; v_gene: TRBV12-3/TRBV12-4; CDR3nt: TGTGCCAGCAGTTTCCTTGGGGCCAACGTCCTGACTTTC; CDR3aa: CASSFLGANVLTF
abundance: -; j_gene: TRBJ1-1; d_gene: -; v_gene: TRBV4-1; CDR3nt: TGCGCCAGCAGCCAAGCAGGCGGACAGATAGGAGAAGCTTTCTTT; CDR3aa: CASSQAGGQIGEAFF